This passage covers 20 T cell receptor beta chains from one sample sequenced in a study of PD-L1 blockade in urothelial cancer. Regarding time point: pretreatment peripheral blood. Measured with immunoSEQ multiplex PCR; TCRdb has only the in-frame clones, and not every one. The data show about 72,000 clones, around 88% seen once. Sequenced material: PBMCs, taken around atezolizumab (anti-PD-L1) treatment. These receptors were obtained from a man in his fifties or sixties with urothelial cancer.

This clone has a handful of counts. The rearrangement uses TRBV19 and TRBJ1-2; 8 nucleotides line up with TRBD1. The CDR3 runs 13 residues. V lost 6 bases, J lost 8 bases, and 8 bases stayed unmatched. Germline V gene sequence: CDR1 LNHDA, CDR2 SQIVND (reference sequence). CDR3 loop: CASRPQGARGYTF. The CDR3 DNA reads TGTGCCAGTAGGCCTCAGGGGGCGCGCGGCTACACCTTC.

This clone was seen only once. The chain employs TRBV5-4 and TRBJ1-1; D not certain. Germline values: CDR1 SGHNT, CDR2 YYREEE (reference sequence). Trimming removed 4 bases at V and 3 bases at J, with 16 bases between. The CDR3 spans 15 residues. CDR3 nucleotides: TGTGCCAGCAGCGTTACCTCCACGGGGTACACTGAAGCTTTCTTT. Protein: CASSVTSTGYTEAFF.

This clone was observed once. This sequence joins TRBV6-5 and TRBJ1-4; possibly TRBD1 for D (5 bases). Trimming stripped 2 bases from V and 8 bases from J, with 9 bases between. Germline values: CDR1 MNHEY, CDR2 SVGAGI. This CDR3 has 13 amino acids. CDR3 protein: CASSYGTPEKLFF. Written as DNA, the CDR3 is TGTGCCAGCAGTTACGGGACTCCCGAAAAACTGTTTTTT.

V usage is TRBV18 and J usage is TRBJ2-7; maybe TRBD2 (6 bases). The CDR3 totals 12 residues. V dropped 4 bases and J dropped 3 bases, with 7 bases sitting between them. Germline assignment: CDR1 KGHSH and CDR2 LQKENI. The CDR3 DNA reads as TGTGCCAGCTCACGGGGGGACTACGAGCAGTACTTC. Translating gives CASSRGDYEQYF. Full variable domain (rest looked up from reference TRBV18 and TRBJ2-7): NAGVMQNPRHLVRRRGQEARLRCSPMKGHSHVYWYRQLPEEGLKFMVYLQKENIIDESGMPKERFSAEFPKEGPSILRIQQVVRGDSAAYFCASSRGDYEQYFGPGTRLTVT.

The V call is TRBV18, the J call TRBJ1-4; 8 nucleotides align to TRBD1. The CDR3 consists of 14 residues. The J segment lost 6 bases and the V segment lost 2 bases, leaving 2 bases of the junction unmatched. Germline V lookup: CDR1 KGHSH, CDR2 LQKENI. This CDR3 reads CASSPAGGDEKLFF. CDR3 coding DNA: TGTGCCAGCTCACCAGCAGGGGGCGATGAAAAACTGTTTTTT. The entire variable domain, with the rest obtained from reference TRBV18 and TRBJ1-4, is as follows: NAGVMQNPRHLVRRRGQEARLRCSPMKGHSHVYWYRQLPEEGLKFMVYLQKENIIDESGMPKERFSAEFPKEGPSILRIQQVVRGDSAAYFCASSPAGGDEKLFFGSGTQLSVL.

The rearrangement uses TRBV9 and TRBJ2-1; 10 bases align to TRBD2. Losses at the gene ends were 4 bases for V and 4 bases for J; bases not matched to a gene: 5. The CDR3 extends over 15 amino acids. Germline V lookup: CDR1 SGDLS, CDR2 YYNGEE. This chain's CDR3 is CASSTAGGPYNEQFF. The CDR3 nucleotides are TGTGCCAGCAGCACAGCGGGGGGGCCTTACAATGAGCAGTTCTTC.

This chain joins TRBV5-8 and TRBJ2-1; possibly TRBD2 for D (6 bases). This CDR3 region has 15 residues. The germline V and J ends were trimmed by 0 bases and 3 bases, with 10 bases remaining between them. In germline, CDR1 is SGHTS, CDR2 YDEGEE. The CDR3 region is CASSLGLGNYNEQFF. As DNA, the CDR3 is TGTGCCAGCAGCTTGGGACTAGGGAACTACAATGAGCAGTTCTTC.

The chain carries TRBV10-1 and TRBJ1-4; TRBD1 matches at 7 bases. Unmatched junction bases numbered 9, after V lost 9 bases and J lost 8 bases. The CDR3 is 13 residues long. The germline V gene has CDR1 WNHNN and CDR2 SYGVQD (reference sequence). CDR3 DNA: TGCGCCAGTCTTGGGACAGCGCGGGAAAAACTGTTTTTT. Protein product: CASLGTAREKLFF.

In regard to this clone: A read error likely explains this, since a far larger clone differs by one base. This chain uses TRBV11-1 with TRBJ1-2; D perhaps matches TRBD1 (6 bases). V lost 5 bases, J lost 4 bases, and 14 bases lay in between. The germline CDR1 and CDR2 sequences are SGHAT and FQDESV (reference sequence). The CDR3 contains 14 residues. CDR3 amino acids: CASSRELDSYGYTF. DNA of the CDR3: TGTGCCAGCAGCCGAGAGCTGGACAGCTATGGCTACACCTTC.

The chain links TRBV6-6 to TRBJ2-2; the match to TRBD1 covers 10 bases. Germline V gives CDR1 MNHNY, CDR2 SVGAGI (reference sequence). V gave up 6 bases and J gave up 5 bases; unmatched junction bases: 6. The CDR3 runs to 15 residues. The CDR3 reads CASRRGQGPTGELFF. CDR3 bases: TGTGCCAGCAGGAGGGGACAGGGGCCTACCGGGGAGCTGTTTTTT.

This clone came up once. Here the CDR3 DNA reads TGTGCCAGCAGCAAGACTAGCGGGGGGGGTTCTAGCACAGATACGCAGTATTTT. The encoded protein is CASSKTSGGGSSTDTQYF. The rearrangement joins TRBV9 to TRBJ2-3; 14 nucleotides agree with TRBD2. This CDR3 is built from 18 residues. Germline CDR1 reads SGDLS; CDR2 reads YYNGEE. With 4 bases clipped from V and 0 bases from J, the junction kept 7 bases outside the gene matches.

V and J are TRBV6-5 and TRBJ2-5; the D gene is possibly TRBD2 (6 bases). The CDR3 runs to 14 residues. Germline V gene data show CDR1 as MNHEY and CDR2 as SVGAGI. Between the trimmed V and J ends, which lost 7 bases and 7 bases, there was a span of 19 bases. In DNA form, the CDR3 reads TGTGCCAGCATCCCTAACGGGGGAGTGGCGACCCAGTACTTC. Encoded protein: CASIPNGGVATQYF.

Only a few counts were recorded for this clone. The chain recombines TRBV5-6 with TRBJ1-2; D not resolved. V lost 0 bases, J lost 4 bases, and 13 bases lay in between. CDR1 and CDR2 from the germline V gene are SGHDT and YYEEEE. CDR3 length equals 15 residues. The CDR3 DNA is TGTGCCAGCAGCTTGGCCGGCAGAACTATCTATGGCTACACCTTC. Translated: CASSLAGRTIYGYTF.

This clone was counted a single time. The chain employs TRBV7-2 and TRBJ2-7; 7 bases fit TRBD2. Germline V CDR1 and CDR2: SGHTA, FQGNSA. The CDR3 has 15 residues. V lost 5 bases to trimming and J lost 4 bases; unmatched junction nucleotides: 11. The chain's CDR3 is CASSPKREGVYEQYF. The CDR3 DNA follows: TGTGCCAGCAGCCCCAAGCGGGAAGGGGTTTACGAGCAGTACTTC.

The chain joins TRBV7-9 to TRBJ2-1, with 9 bases fitting TRBD1. Germline V gene sequence: CDR1 SEHNR, CDR2 FQNEAQ (reference sequence). The CDR3 loop spans 15 amino acids. J was trimmed by 1 base and V by 5 bases; bases with no gene match: 3. The DNA for the CDR3 is TGTGCCAGCAGCCAGGACAGGGGTTCCTACAATGAGCAGTTCTTC. This sequence encodes CASSQDRGSYNEQFF. Variable domain in full (rest from reference TRBV7-9 and TRBJ2-1): DTGVSQNPRHKITKRGQNVTFRCDPISEHNRLYWYRQTLGQGPEFLTYFQNEAQLEKSRLLSDRFSAERPKGSFSTLEIQRTEQGDSAMYLCASSQDRGSYNEQFFGPGTRLTVL.

The chain uses TRBV19 and TRBJ1-5; 9 bases fit TRBD1. J gave up 7 bases and V 4 bases, and 8 bases lay outside the gene matches. In germline, CDR1 is LNHDA, CDR2 SQIVND (reference sequence). This CDR3 comprises 15 residues. The chain's CDR3 is CASSTGTGYEQPQHF. CDR3 DNA sequence: TGTGCCAGTAGTACCGGGACAGGGTATGAGCAGCCCCAGCATTTT.

This clone was detected once. The chain employs TRBV19 and TRBJ1-5; D gene unclear. The germline V and J ends were trimmed by 3 bases and 0 bases, with 6 bases remaining between them. CDR1 is LNHDA and CDR2 is SQIVND in the germline V gene (reference sequence). The CDR3 sequence is 14 residues long. This CDR3 reads CASSIRYSNQPQHF. The CDR3 DNA reads as TGTGCCAGTAGTATTAGATATAGCAATCAGCCCCAGCATTTT.

The chain carries TRBV15 and TRBJ2-7; 8 bases are a match to TRBD2. From germline, CDR1 is LNHNV and CDR2 YYDKDF (reference sequence). The CDR3 covers 14 residues. V lost 4 bases to trimming and J lost 7 bases; unmatched junction nucleotides: 9. The CDR3 DNA reads TGTGCCACCAGCAAAGCGGGGGCCACCGGGGAGCAGTACTTC. Translation gives CATSKAGATGEQYF.

V usage is TRBV5-1 and J usage is TRBJ2-4; D is unresolved. Trimming cost V 4 bases and J 8 bases, with 16 bases left between them. The CDR3 loop spans 14 amino acids. Germline-derived CDR1 and CDR2 are SGHRS and YFSETQ. The CDR3 loop is CASSPVEDIDIQYF. Written as DNA, the CDR3 is TGCGCCAGCAGCCCCGTGGAAGACATTGACATTCAGTACTTC.

The rearrangement joins TRBV7-6 to TRBJ1-1; 9 bases match TRBD1. The CDR3 is 17 amino acids. With V trimmed by 2 bases and J by 4 bases, 11 bases remained unmatched. CDR1 is SGHVS and CDR2 is FNYEAQ in the germline V gene. The CDR3 spells CASSLTGGGQGTTEAFF. The DNA of the CDR3 is TGTGCCAGCAGCTTAACCGGAGGGGGACAGGGAACCACTGAAGCTTTCTTT.